A single sample is the source of the 14 T cell receptor beta chains below, sequenced in a study of low-dose radiotherapy and immunotherapy resistance in tumors. Priming of first-strand cDNA relied on TRAV- and TRBV-specific primers (covering alpha and beta chains). TCR amplification involved about 20 PCR cycles with a constant-region primer and V-primer adapter. TCRdb reprocessed the reads with MiXCR, giving one entry per CDR3 protein. The table lists approximately 100,000 distinct CDR3 sequences, more than 20% of them singletons. The time point is: after trial treatment. Regarding treatment: LDRT plus nivolumab, ipilimumab, low-dose cyclophosphamide and aspirin (RACIN trial). This specimen was PBMCs, taken after low-dose radiotherapy plus immunotherapy. The receptors originated from a male donor with prostate cancer.

This clonotype was counted at least ten times. The rearrangement uses TRBV5-4 and TRBJ2-1; the match to TRBD2 covers 7 bases. V was pared by 0 bases and J by 0 bases, with 3 bases of the junction left unmatched. Looked up from germline, CDR1 is SGHNT and CDR2 is YYREEE (reference sequence). The CDR3 loop spans 16 amino acids. Here the CDR3 DNA reads TGTGCCAGCAGCTTGGGGGACTACAGCTCCTACAATGAGCAGTTCTTC. Its translation: CASSLGDYSSYNEQFF.

This clonotype was counted ten times or more. The chain joins TRBV2 to TRBJ2-5, with D possibly matching TRBD2 (6 bases). CDR1 and CDR2 from the germline V gene are SNHLY and FYNNEI. The CDR3 is made up of 12 amino acids. The V end was cut by 6 bases, the J end by 4 bases, with 9 bases between. The DNA of the CDR3 is TGTGCCAGCAGGCAGGGAGGAGAGACCCAGTACTTC. It codes for CASRQGGETQYF.

Many counts were recorded for this clonotype. The V gene is TRBV10-2, the J gene TRBJ2-7; D is ambiguous. CDR1 and CDR2 from the germline V gene are WSHSY and SAAADI. This CDR3 is 13 amino acids long. The V end was cut by 4 bases, the J end by 2 bases, with 9 bases between. This CDR3 reads CASSASSPYEQYF. The CDR3 DNA reads as TGCGCCAGCAGTGCCTCGTCCCCCTACGAGCAGTACTTC.

This clonotype was observed at least ten times. The chain couples TRBV7-2 to TRBJ2-2; TRBD2 matches 11 bases. J gave up 7 bases and V 4 bases, and 14 bases lay outside the gene matches. Germline lookup yields CDR1 SGHTA and CDR2 FQGNSA. CDR3 length: 18 amino acids. The CDR3 DNA follows: TGTGCCAGCAGCTCCCAGACCTTAGCGGGGGGGCTCGGCGGGGAGCTGTTTTTT. It translates to CASSSQTLAGGLGGELFF.

This clonotype was observed at least ten times. V usage is TRBV6-6 and J usage is TRBJ2-3; D gene unclear. The CDR3 spans 15 residues. Germline loops: CDR1 MNHNY, CDR2 SVGAGI (reference sequence). Between the trimmed V and J ends, which lost 2 bases and 2 bases, there was a span of 11 bases. The CDR3 nucleotides are TGTGCCAGCAGTTACAATGCAGGCGCCACAGATACGCAGTATTTT. The encoded protein is CASSYNAGATDTQYF.

This clonotype occurred a few times. The J gene is TRBJ2-5, the V gene TRBV2; D unclear. Per the germline V gene, CDR1 is SNHLY and CDR2 is FYNNEI. This CDR3 is 13 amino acids long. V lost 6 bases and J lost 6, with 14 bases in between. CDR3 sequence reads: CASSNGELQTQYF. In nucleotides, the CDR3 is TGTGCCAGCAGCAACGGAGAGCTACAGACCCAGTACTTC.

This clonotype was counted ten times or more. V and J are TRBV12-3 or TRBV12-4 and TRBJ2-2; maybe TRBD2 (7 bases). The CDR3 is 15 amino acids. The V end was cut by 4 bases, the J end by 2 bases, with 11 bases between. DNA for the CDR3: TGTGCCAGCAGTTGGGGGGGGCCCAACACCGGGGAGCTGTTTTTT. Translation gives CASSWGGPNTGELFF.

This clonotype showed up many times. The rearrangement joins TRBV20-1 to TRBJ2-5; 11 positions agree with TRBD2. Germline CDR1 is DFQATT and CDR2 is SNEGSKA (reference sequence). The CDR3 has 17 residues. The junction had 12 bases not matched to a gene; V was cut back by 0 bases and J by 6 bases. The chain's CDR3 is CSARDLVDLAGGQTQYF. CDR3 DNA sequence: TGCAGTGCTAGAGATCTCGTTGACCTAGCGGGGGGTCAGACCCAGTACTTC.

This clonotype was picked up many times. The V call is TRBV7-8, the J call TRBJ1-2, with D possibly matching TRBD1 (6 bases). V was trimmed by 5 bases and J by 1 base, leaving 17 bases between them. The CDR3 extends over 16 amino acids. Germline V gives CDR1 SGHVS, CDR2 FQNEAQ. The CDR3 nucleotides are TGTGCCAGCAGCGAAGGAGGGGCAGGGGTTAACTATGGCTACACCTTC. It yields the protein CASSEGGAGVNYGYTF.

A remark on this clonotype: This is likely an artifact of a read error, given a far larger clone one base away. The V and J genes are TRBV5-6 and TRBJ2-1; D is possibly TRBD2 (5 bases). This CDR3 has 15 amino acids. V was trimmed by 0 bases and J by 13 bases, leaving 20 bases between them. Germline V gene sequence: CDR1 SGHDT, CDR2 YYEEEE. Here the CDR3 DNA reads TGTGCCAGCAGCTTGGGAACCATGCCCGGGGAGACCCAGTTCTTC. This sequence encodes CASSLGTMPGETQFF.

This clonotype was observed many times. The chain is built from TRBV7-2 and TRBJ2-5, with TRBD1 identical over 8 bases. In germline, CDR1 is SGHTA, CDR2 FQGNSA. V was clipped by 1 base and J by 5 bases; unmatched bases: 3. The CDR3 length is 14 residues. CDR3 bases: TGTGCCAGCAGCTTAGGGGGACAGGCGGAGACCCAGTACTTC. Translating it yields CASSLGGQAETQYF.

The chain couples TRBV5-1 to TRBJ2-4, with 9 bases aligning to TRBD1. J lost 8 bases, V lost 0 bases, and 9 bases had no gene match. The CDR3 spans 16 residues. CDR1 and CDR2 (germline): SGHRS, YFSETQ. The CDR3 protein is CASSLAPGQGYDIQYF. For the CDR3, the DNA is TGCGCCAGCAGCTTGGCCCCGGGACAGGGATATGACATTCAGTACTTC.

The sample holds many counts of this clonotype. The chain carries TRBV30 and TRBJ1-5; D not resolved. This CDR3 has 14 amino acids. Trimming took off 1 base at V and 0 bases at J, with 7 bases between the two ends. Germline CDR1 is GTSNPN and CDR2 is SVGIG (reference sequence). CDR3 nucleotides: TGTGCCTGGAGTGAAGAGTATAGCAATCAGCCCCAGCATTTT. This encodes CAWSEEYSNQPQHF.

This clonotype was recorded many times. The V and J genes are TRBV12-3 or TRBV12-4 and TRBJ1-1; D possibly corresponds to TRBD1 (5 bases). CDR3 length equals 12 residues. Between the trimmed V and J ends, which lost 1 base and 8 bases, there was a span of 8 bases. The CDR3 is CASSLGTSEAFF. CDR3 DNA: TGTGCCAGCAGTTTAGGGACAAGCGAAGCTTTCTTT.